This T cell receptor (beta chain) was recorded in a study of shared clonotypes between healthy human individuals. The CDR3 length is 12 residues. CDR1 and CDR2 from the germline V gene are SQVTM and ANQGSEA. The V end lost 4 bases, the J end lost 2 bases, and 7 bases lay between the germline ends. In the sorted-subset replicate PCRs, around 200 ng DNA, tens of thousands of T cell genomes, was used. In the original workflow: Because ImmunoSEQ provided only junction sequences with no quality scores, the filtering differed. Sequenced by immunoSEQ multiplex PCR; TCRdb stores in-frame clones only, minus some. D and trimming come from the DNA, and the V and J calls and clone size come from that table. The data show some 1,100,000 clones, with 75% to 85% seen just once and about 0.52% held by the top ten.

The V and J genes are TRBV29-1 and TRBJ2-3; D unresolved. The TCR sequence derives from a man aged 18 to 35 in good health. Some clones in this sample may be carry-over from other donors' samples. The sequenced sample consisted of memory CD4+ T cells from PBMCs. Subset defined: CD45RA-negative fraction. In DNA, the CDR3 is TGCAGCGTTGGTGCGTACACAGATACGCAGTATTTT. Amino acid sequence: CSVGAYTDTQYF.